This T cell receptor (beta chain) was retrieved from a study of vaccination effects on CD4 cells after COVID-19. Study-wide results and caveats: Marked clonal contraction was seen late after vaccination (in both infection- and vaccine-induced clones).

Of note for this clone: Its antigen is still unknown.

With approximately 10 days of culture completed, CD4+ T cells were isolated. Cultures had half their medium replaced with IL-2 medium on days 3 and 7. V dropped 2 bases and J dropped 6 bases, with 18 bases sitting between them. The germline V gene encodes CDR1 MNHEY and CDR2 SMNVEV (reference sequence). The CDR3 is 16 amino acids. Assay: immunoSEQ multiplex PCR; the TCRdb copy retains only in-frame clones and omits some. This table has some 26,000 clones, roughly 73% appearing once. Here the sequenced sample was CD4+ T cells from PBMCs cultured without peptide, taken before COVID-19 vaccination. The sequence was collected from a human donor who received a COVID-19 vaccine. V and J are TRBV27 and TRBJ2-3; D is unresolved. The CDR3: CASSLNAEVVGDTQYF. The CDR3 DNA reads as TGTGCCAGCAGTTTAAACGCGGAAGTCGTGGGTGATACGCAGTATTTT.